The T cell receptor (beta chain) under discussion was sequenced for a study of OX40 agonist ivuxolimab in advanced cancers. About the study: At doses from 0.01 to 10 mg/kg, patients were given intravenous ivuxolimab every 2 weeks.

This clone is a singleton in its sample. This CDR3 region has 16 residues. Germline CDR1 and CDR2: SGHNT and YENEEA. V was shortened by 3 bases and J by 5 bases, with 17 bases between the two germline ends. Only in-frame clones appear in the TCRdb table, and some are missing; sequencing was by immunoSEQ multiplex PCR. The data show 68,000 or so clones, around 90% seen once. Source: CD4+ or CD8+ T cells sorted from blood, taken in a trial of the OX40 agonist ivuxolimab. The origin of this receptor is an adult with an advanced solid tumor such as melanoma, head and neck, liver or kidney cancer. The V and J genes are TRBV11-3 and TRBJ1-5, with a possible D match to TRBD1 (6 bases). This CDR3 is CASSFWDGQTDQPQHF. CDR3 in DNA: TGTGCCAGCAGCTTTTGGGACGGACAGACAGATCAGCCCCAGCATTTT.